This T cell receptor (beta chain) was obtained from a study of identifying expanded T cells in peripheral blood (dated by TCRdb to about 2019). Context from the whole study: Separate aliquots of the same genomic DNA pool were sequenced to produce technical replicates, and four replicates were compared in pairs.

The immunoSEQ Assay, which uses bias-controlled multiplex PCR amplification of genomic DNA, was used to profile TCRbeta CDR3 regions. Turning to the authors' computational methods: To quantify the absolute abundance of each unique TCRbeta CDR3 region, the sequences were collapsed and filtered. Differential abundance was tested with two models: a binomial (Fisher-equivalent) model and a beta-binomial model that adds time-dependent variance fitted from healthy donors. Clones with fewer than 5 combined templates were excluded, and clones with Benjamini-Hochberg FDR below 0.01 were called differentially abundant. In the beta-binomial model, variance was expressed as a function of the total template count across the two samples, in the form v = (b*log(k)+a)^2. Held by TCRdb, this immuneACCESS table contains in-frame sequences only and omits some clones. Under half of the omission traces to an unresolved V gene where checked; the cause of the rest is unknown. Clonal size and the V and J genes are those of that table, whereas D and trimming came from the DNA. Counted in this sample were approximately 100,000 clones; about 88% of them appeared once. The ten top clones hold around 4.3% of the sample.

This clone was picked up one time. Its binding antigen is unknown. Within one base of it there is no much larger clone, and no base qualities were kept. During the collection period, no immune events, such as infections, were documented for the healthy donors. Time-dependent variance in a beta-binomial model of T-cell clone differential abundance was calibrated using healthy-donor blood repertoires as a training cohort. The training cohort was composed of some ten healthy donors, 3 female and 7 male. The donors were between roughly 29 and 65 years old, with an average age of roughly 43 years. Whole blood, obtained from a commercial supplier, was collected from each healthy donor at three time points spaced approximately two weeks apart. Genomic DNA was extracted from unsorted whole blood for immunosequencing. Study-wide findings and limitations: The authors expected that over much longer intervals, such as months to years, biological variance in healthy repertoires might increase even further. The binomial model flagged roughly 1.3 differentially abundant clones between technical replicates but about 16 over roughly 2 weeks and roughly 19 over approximately four weeks. For all healthy donors, the variance in clone template counts between two-week samples rose significantly as total template count increased. The beta-binomial model significantly reduced the number of clones called differentially abundant and the false-positive rate across all healthy-donor time intervals.

Sequencing was done on a sample of blood. This clonotype originated in a person aged 18 to 75 in good health.

The DNA is as follows: TGTGCCAGCAGCAAAGGAGGCGGAGGGGGTGGCTACACCTTC. This codes for CASSKGGGGGGYTF. The chain employs TRBV21-1 and TRBJ1-2. TRBV21-1 is a listed pseudogene. The CDR3 measures 14 amino acids from cysteine to phenylalanine. Just the 42-base CDR3 DNA is kept, in frame starting at base 1.